Listed here are 32 T cell receptor beta chains from one sample, sequenced in a study of blood T cell repertoires in COVID-19 (dated by TCRdb to 2018 to 2020). Libraries were built with the immunoSEQ multiplex PCR assay. The table was pulled from immuneACCESS by TCRdb, which kept in-frame rearrangements only. Such tables lose some clones; where checked, under half of the loss comes from unresolved V genes, and the rest has no known cause. The sample has approximately 220,000 clones on record, 90% of them singletons. The top ten constitute more than 13% of the sample. Sample: PBMCs or T cells enriched from blood (not recorded which). All receptors come from a man aged 30-40 years who had been exposed to COVID-19.

The chain employs TRBV5-1 and TRBJ2-1, with 16 bases that match TRBD2. The CDR3 covers 17 residues. In germline, CDR1 is SGHRS, CDR2 YFSETQ. The trim removed 4 bases at V and 7 bases at J, leaving 8 bases unmatched. In DNA, the CDR3 is TGCGCCAGCAGCCCAGGGACTAGCGGGGGGGCCGATAATGAGCAGTTCTTC. Protein: CASSPGTSGGADNEQFF.

The chain combines TRBV7-6 with TRBJ1-5; 8 bases align to TRBD1. The CDR3 contains 16 residues. Germline assignment: CDR1 SGHVS and CDR2 FNYEAQ. The V gene end was trimmed by 0 bases and the J gene end by 5 bases; junction bases not matched to a gene: 6. This chain's CDR3 is CASSLAGQEKDQPQHF. Here the CDR3 DNA reads TGTGCCAGCAGCTTAGCGGGACAGGAAAAAGATCAGCCCCAGCATTTT.

The gene calls are TRBV18 and TRBJ1-4; 9 bases are a match to TRBD1. The germline gives CDR1 KGHSH, CDR2 LQKENI. This CDR3 is 15 amino acids long. Unmatched junction bases numbered 5, after V lost 3 bases and J lost 6 bases. The CDR3 is CASSPDGTGYEKLFF. The CDR3 coding sequence is TGTGCCAGCTCACCTGATGGGACAGGGTATGAAAAACTGTTTTTT. The full variable domain, in which reference TRBV18 and TRBJ1-4 provide the parts outside the CDR3, is NAGVMQNPRHLVRRRGQEARLRCSPMKGHSHVYWYRQLPEEGLKFMVYLQKENIIDESGMPKERFSAEFPKEGPSILRIQQVVRGDSAAYFCASSPDGTGYEKLFFGSGTQLSVL.

The chain uses TRBV19 and TRBJ2-5; maybe TRBD1 (6 bases). Germline assignment: CDR1 LNHDA and CDR2 SQIVND (reference sequence). The CDR3 sequence is 13 residues long. V was shortened by 7 bases and J by 2 bases, with 11 bases between the two germline ends. This CDR3 is CASKGVLQETQYF. Here the CDR3 DNA reads TGTGCCAGTAAGGGGGTACTTCAAGAGACCCAGTACTTC.

The chain carries TRBV3-1 (or the pseudogene TRBV3-2) and TRBJ2-1; D not certain. The CDR3 is made up of 16 amino acids. Trimming cost V 4 bases and J 3 bases, with 16 bases left between them. Looked up from germline, CDR1 is LGHDT and CDR2 is YNNKEL (reference sequence). The CDR3 here is CASSRYPCSGYNEQFF. The CDR3 DNA sequence: TGTGCCAGCAGCCGCTACCCCTGCTCCGGCTACAATGAGCAGTTCTTC.

J is TRBJ2-5 and V is TRBV5-1; D unresolved. CDR3 length: 12 amino acids. Trimming cost V 4 bases and J 1 base, with 5 bases left between them. Germline values: CDR1 SGHRS, CDR2 YFSETQ. As DNA, the CDR3 is TGCGCCAGCAGCAGCTTCCAAGAGACCCAGTACTTC. Translating gives CASSSFQETQYF.

The rearrangement links TRBV4-1 to TRBJ2-3, with 9 bases lining up with TRBD2. Germline values: CDR1 MGHRA, CDR2 YSYEKL. The length of the CDR3 is 17 residues. Germline trimming cut 4 bases from V and 4 bases from J; bases unmatched to any gene: 12. The CDR3 sequence: CASSRGRASGVSDTQYF. The CDR3 DNA follows: TGCGCCAGCAGCCGAGGTCGGGCTAGCGGGGTGTCAGATACGCAGTATTTT.

V is TRBV6-5 and J is TRBJ1-5; 7 bases are a match to TRBD1. Germline CDR1 and CDR2: MNHEY and SVGAGI. The V segment lost 5 bases and the J segment 4 bases; nucleotides outside the gene matches: 8. CDR3 length: 15 amino acids. The chain's CDR3 is CASSKQGLRNQPQHF. The CDR3 DNA reads as TGTGCCAGCAGTAAACAGGGGCTTCGGAATCAGCCCCAGCATTTT.

The rearrangement uses TRBV7-9 and TRBJ1-6; 7 nucleotides match TRBD1. This CDR3 spans 16 amino acids. The trim removed 5 bases at V and 2 bases at J, leaving 6 bases unmatched. Germline assignment: CDR1 SEHNR and CDR2 FQNEAQ (reference sequence). The CDR3 DNA sequence: TGTGCCAGCAGCGTAACACAGGGGCCCTATAATTCACCCCTCCACTTT. This codes for CASSVTQGPYNSPLHF.

The CDR3 is CASSQQTSGGPISYEQYF. As DNA, the CDR3 is TGTGCCAGCAGCCAACAGACTAGCGGGGGGCCTATCTCCTACGAGCAGTACTTC. The V gene is TRBV2, the J gene TRBJ2-7; 13 bases line up with TRBD2. With V trimmed by 6 bases and J by 0 bases, 11 bases remained unmatched. The CDR3 is 18 residues long. Per germline, CDR1 SNHLY and CDR2 FYNNEI.

The CDR3 DNA reads as TGTGCCAGCAGCCAGGGGAGCTCCTATAATTCACCCCTCCACTTT. Translation gives CASSQGSSYNSPLHF. The V gene is TRBV3-1 (or the pseudogene TRBV3-2), the J gene TRBJ1-6; D remains ambiguous. The V end lost 3 bases, the J end lost 0 bases, and 6 bases lay between the germline ends. The CDR3 extends over 15 amino acids. The germline CDR1 and CDR2 sequences are LGHDT and YNNKEL (reference sequence).

This chain joins TRBV11-2 and TRBJ1-4; D remains unclear. Between the trimmed V and J ends, which lost 5 bases and 0 bases, there was a span of 10 bases. The CDR3 length is 15 residues. The V gene's germline CDR1 is SGHAT and CDR2 FQNNGV. CDR3 in amino acids: CASSPSPATNEKLFF. CDR3 nucleotides: TGTGCCAGCAGCCCGTCCCCCGCAACTAATGAAAAACTGTTTTTT.

This chain joins TRBV2 and TRBJ1-1; 7 bases match TRBD1. Germline CDR1 and CDR2: SNHLY and FYNNEI. CDR3 length equals 13 residues. The trim removed 4 bases at V and 3 bases at J, leaving 2 bases unmatched. The CDR3 region is CASSGQGYTEAFF. CDR3 in DNA: TGTGCCAGCAGTGGACAGGGCTACACTGAAGCTTTCTTT.

The CDR3 DNA is TGCGCCAGCAGCCAAACACAGGGGGTTGGAGGGACCCAGTACTTC. It is translated as CASSQTQGVGGTQYF. The chain recombines TRBV4-1 with TRBJ2-5; 8 nucleotides match TRBD1. Germline trimming cut 2 bases from V and 7 bases from J; bases unmatched to any gene: 9. CDR1 is MGHRA, CDR2 YSYEKL, per germline. The CDR3 covers 15 residues.

V is TRBV6-5 and J is TRBJ2-7; D is perhaps TRBD1 (6 bases). The CDR3 consists of 15 residues. Germline lookup yields CDR1 MNHEY and CDR2 SVGAGI. V lost 6 bases to trimming and J lost 1 base, with 16 bases between them. The CDR3, as DNA: TGTGCCAGCAGCGGAACACAGGGAATATCCTACGAGCAGTACTTC. Protein: CASSGTQGISYEQYF.

The CDR3 sequence: CASSPQGRGGELFF. The CDR3, as DNA: TGTGCCAGCAGTCCACAGGGAAGAGGAGGGGAGCTGTTTTTT. This rearrangement joins TRBV27 to TRBJ2-2; weak D call: TRBD1 (6 bases). The CDR3 has 14 residues. Per germline, CDR1 MNHEY and CDR2 SMNVEV (reference sequence). Trimming pared 5 bases from V and 8 bases from J, leaving 15 bases between.

The chain employs TRBV3-1 (or the pseudogene TRBV3-2) and TRBJ2-3, with D possibly matching TRBD2 (6 bases). The CDR3 spans 15 residues. Germline CDR1 and CDR2: LGHDT and YNNKEL (reference sequence). Trimming took off 1 base at V and 4 bases at J, with 12 bases between the two ends. Here the CDR3 DNA reads TGTGCCAGCAGCCAAGCCGGGACTTGGTCAGATACGCAGTATTTT. The encoded protein is CASSQAGTWSDTQYF.

This sequence joins TRBV7-9 and TRBJ2-7, with 10 nucleotides matching TRBD2. Trimming at V came to 1 base and at J to 3 bases, leaving 15 bases not matched to a gene. The germline CDR1 and CDR2 sequences are SEHNR and FQNEAQ (reference sequence). The CDR3 sequence is 19 residues long. CDR3 sequence: CASSLVAGDSGGTNYEQYF. CDR3 sequence (DNA): TGTGCCAGCAGCTTAGTCGCGGGTGATAGCGGGGGGACGAACTACGAGCAGTACTTC.

The chain is built from TRBV28 and TRBJ1-2; D is possibly TRBD1 (6 bases). Trimming removed 6 bases from V and 7 bases from J, with 18 bases in between. Germline lookup yields CDR1 MDHEN and CDR2 SYDVKM. The CDR3 sequence is 14 residues long. The chain's CDR3 is CASRAGTMGLGYTF. As DNA, the CDR3 is TGTGCCAGCAGGGCCGGGACAATGGGGCTTGGCTACACCTTC.

About this clone itself: Other DNA variants within this sample encode the same CDR3. This chain connects TRBV18 to TRBJ2-7; TRBD2 is a possible D gene (6 bases). There are 12 residues in the CDR3. V lost 3 bases to trimming and J lost 3 bases, with 6 bases between them. Germline V gene data show CDR1 as KGHSH and CDR2 as LQKENI. CDR3 sequence reads: CASSPGGYEQYF. The CDR3 DNA reads as TGTGCCAGCTCACCGGGGGGCTACGAGCAGTACTTC.

This clone was seen only once. The rearrangement uses TRBV28 and TRBJ1-3; 8 nucleotides line up with TRBD1. Germline lookup yields CDR1 MDHEN and CDR2 SYDVKM. Trimming removed 1 base from V and 8 bases from J; junction bases left unmatched: 7. This CDR3 spans 15 amino acids. CDR3 DNA: TGTGCCAGCAGTTTATTGGACAGGGCTGCATACACCATATATTTT. Its translation is CASSLLDRAAYTIYF.

The CDR3 loop is CASSPQADGNTIYF. CDR3 DNA sequence: TGTGCCAGCAGTCCGCAAGCGGATGGAAACACCATATATTTT. This chain connects TRBV27 to TRBJ1-3; D is ambiguous. CDR1 is MNHEY, CDR2 SMNVEV, per germline (reference sequence). Trimming pared 5 bases from V and 3 bases from J, leaving 11 bases between. The CDR3 runs 14 residues.

This chain joins TRBV6-6 and TRBJ2-5; D not certain. The germline V gene encodes CDR1 MNHNY and CDR2 SVGAGI (reference sequence). Trimming left V 6 bases short and J 3 bases short, with 8 bases between. The CDR3 loop spans 12 amino acids. The CDR3 loop reads CASSRGKETQYF. The CDR3, as DNA: TGTGCCAGCAGCCGCGGTAAAGAGACCCAGTACTTC.

V gene TRBV12-2 combines with J gene TRBJ2-1; TRBD2 is the table's D call, not checked against the DNA. TRBV12-2 is a listed pseudogene. The CDR3 runs to 18 residues. CDR3 in amino acids: CASRRTPGGTSGGNEQFF. The DNA of the CDR3 is TGTGCAAGTCGCCGGACCCCAGGGGGGACTAGCGGGGGGAATGAGCAGTTCTTC.

This chain uses TRBV6-6 with TRBJ2-7; D gene unclear. CDR3 length: 15 amino acids. V lost 0 bases, J lost 2 bases, and 11 bases lay in between. Germline V gives CDR1 MNHNY, CDR2 SVGAGI (reference sequence). The CDR3 spells CASSYSTNRAYEQYF. CDR3 DNA: TGTGCCAGCAGTTACTCGACCAACAGAGCCTACGAGCAGTACTTC.

This clone was seen once. This rearrangement joins TRBV3-1 (or the pseudogene TRBV3-2) to TRBJ2-3; D perhaps matches TRBD2 (6 bases). The CDR3 contains 14 residues. Trimming pared 8 bases from V and 4 bases from J, leaving 16 bases between. From germline, CDR1 is LGHDT and CDR2 YNNKEL (reference sequence). CDR3 in DNA: TGTGCCAGCGAAGATTCCGGGGGTGCAGATACGCAGTATTTT. This translates into CASEDSGGADTQYF.

Written as DNA, the CDR3 is TGTGCCAGCAGTTTTGAGGGCTACGAGCAGTACTTC. Protein sequence: CASSFEGYEQYF. The chain uses TRBV12-3 or TRBV12-4 and TRBJ2-7; D perhaps matches TRBD2 (5 bases). V gave up 3 bases and J gave up 3 bases, with 6 bases separating them. The CDR3 is 12 residues long.

The chain is built from TRBV6-4 and TRBJ2-1; TRBD2 might be the D (7 bases). This CDR3 has 18 residues. V was trimmed by 0 bases and J by 5 bases, leaving 20 bases between them. Germline V gene data show CDR1 as MRHNA and CDR2 as SNTAGT. The CDR3 spells CASSDSSRGGARDNEQFF. CDR3 DNA: TGTGCCAGCAGTGACTCGAGTCGTGGGGGGGCCAGGGACAATGAGCAGTTCTTC.

The V gene is TRBV18, the J gene TRBJ1-1, with D maybe TRBD1 (6 bases). The length of the CDR3 is 12 residues. The V end was cut by 3 bases, the J end by 7 bases, with 9 bases between. Looked up from germline, CDR1 is KGHSH and CDR2 is LQKENI. CDR3 sequence: CASSPGQFEAFF. The CDR3 DNA is TGTGCCAGCTCACCTGGACAGTTTGAAGCTTTCTTT. The full variable domain, completed using reference TRBV18 and TRBJ1-1, is NAGVMQNPRHLVRRRGQEARLRCSPMKGHSHVYWYRQLPEEGLKFMVYLQKENIIDESGMPKERFSAEFPKEGPSILRIQQVVRGDSAAYFCASSPGQFEAFFGQGTRLTVV.

V usage is TRBV5-6 and J usage is TRBJ2-2; a possible D gene is TRBD2 (6 bases). The germline V and J ends were trimmed by 5 bases and 4 bases, with 15 bases remaining between them. Germline loops: CDR1 SGHDT, CDR2 YYEEEE. The CDR3 loop spans 15 amino acids. CDR3 nucleotides: TGTGCCAGCAGGGAGGGAAGCAGAGCCACCGGGGAGCTGTTTTTT. Protein product: CASREGSRATGELFF. The whole variable domain, remainder taken from reference TRBV5-6 and TRBJ2-2, is DAGVTQSPTHLIKTRGQQVTLRCSPKSGHDTVSWYQQALGQGPQFIFQYYEEEERQRGNFPDRFSGHQFPNYSSELNVNALLLGDSALYLCASREGSRATGELFFGEGSRLTVL.

The sample holds a few counts of this clone. The chain has TRBV4-2 and TRBJ1-6; D is ambiguous. The CDR3 covers 15 residues. Per the germline V gene, CDR1 is LGHNA and CDR2 is YNFKEQ. Deletions cut 0 bases from V and 7 bases from J, with 10 bases between. The CDR3 nucleotides are TGTGCCAGCAGCCAAGAAGCGGTCTTCAATTCACCCCTCCACTTT. Amino acid sequence: CASSQEAVFNSPLHF.

J is TRBJ1-1 and V is TRBV3-1 (or the pseudogene TRBV3-2); tentative D call: TRBD1 (5 bases). This CDR3 contains 15 residues. The germline gives CDR1 LGHDT, CDR2 YNNKEL (reference sequence). The V gene lost 4 bases and the J gene lost 4 bases, with 16 bases spanning the gap. CDR3 protein: CASSPFSAGSTEAFF. In DNA form, the CDR3 reads TGTGCCAGCAGCCCCTTCTCCGCAGGGTCCACTGAAGCTTTCTTT.